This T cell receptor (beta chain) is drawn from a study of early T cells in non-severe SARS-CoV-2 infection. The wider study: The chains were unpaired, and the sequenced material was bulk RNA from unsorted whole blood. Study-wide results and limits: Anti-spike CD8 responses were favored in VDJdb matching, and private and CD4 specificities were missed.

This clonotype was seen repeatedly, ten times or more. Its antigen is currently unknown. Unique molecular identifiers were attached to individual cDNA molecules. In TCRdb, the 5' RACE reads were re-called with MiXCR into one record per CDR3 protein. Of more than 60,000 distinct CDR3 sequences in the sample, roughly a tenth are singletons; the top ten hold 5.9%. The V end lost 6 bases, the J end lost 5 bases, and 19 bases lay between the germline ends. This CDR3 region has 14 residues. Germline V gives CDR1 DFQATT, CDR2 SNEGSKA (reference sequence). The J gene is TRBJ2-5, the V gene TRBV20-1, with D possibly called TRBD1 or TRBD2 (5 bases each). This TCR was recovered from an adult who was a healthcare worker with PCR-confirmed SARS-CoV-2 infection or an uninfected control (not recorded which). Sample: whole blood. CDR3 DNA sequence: TGCAGTGCCAGCCTCGGGACCGAAGGGGAGACCCAGTACTTC. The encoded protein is CSASLGTEGETQYF.